This T cell receptor beta chain is drawn from a study of T cell responses to AZD1222 COVID-19 vaccine. Notes on the study in general: Within unmutated variant regions lay the reported targets of nearly half of spike-specific TCRs. Repertoires were sampled only after the peak T cell response.

There are a few counts of this clone. Antigen unknown. Method: immunoSEQ multiplex PCR; TCRdb's copy keeps in-frame clones and lacks some. Of 95,000 to 150,000 clones listed, 89% are singletons. V was clipped by 0 bases and J by 3 bases; unmatched bases: 8. In germline, CDR1 is SGDLS, CDR2 YYNGEE. The CDR3 is 16 amino acids. This chain links TRBV9 with TRBJ2-7, with 8 nucleotides matching TRBD1. The sequencing here drew on peripheral blood, taken on day 0 of AZD1222 vaccination. The clonotype was recovered from an adult in good health. The CDR3 loop is CASSVGSGQENYEQYF. CDR3 in DNA: TGTGCCAGCAGCGTAGGATCGGGACAGGAGAACTACGAGCAGTACTTC.